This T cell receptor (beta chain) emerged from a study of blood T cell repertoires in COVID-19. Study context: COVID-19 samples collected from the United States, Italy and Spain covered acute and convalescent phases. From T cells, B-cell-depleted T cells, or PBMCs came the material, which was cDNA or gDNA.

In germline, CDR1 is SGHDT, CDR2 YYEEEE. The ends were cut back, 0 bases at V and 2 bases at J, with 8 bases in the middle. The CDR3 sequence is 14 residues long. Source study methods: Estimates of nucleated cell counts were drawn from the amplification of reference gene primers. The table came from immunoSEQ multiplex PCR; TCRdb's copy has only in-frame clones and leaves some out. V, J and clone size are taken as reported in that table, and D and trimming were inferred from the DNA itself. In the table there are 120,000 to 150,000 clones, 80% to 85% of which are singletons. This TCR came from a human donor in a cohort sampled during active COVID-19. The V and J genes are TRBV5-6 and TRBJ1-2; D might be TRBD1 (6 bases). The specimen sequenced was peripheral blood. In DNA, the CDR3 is TGTGCCAGCAGCTTGGCAGGGGAGAACTATGGCTACACCTTC. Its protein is CASSLAGENYGYTF.